Below, 22 T cell receptor beta chains from the same sample are listed, as sequenced in a study of T cell repertoires in ileal Crohn's disease. Sequencing used immunoSEQ multiplex PCR; TCRdb keeps in-frame clones, though not all of them. The sample gives some 28,000 clones, approximately 78% of which show up once; 4.5% to 6% is in the top ten. Sequencing input: ileal tissue. The receptor source for this set is an adult with Crohn's disease.

J is TRBJ1-2 and V is TRBV18, with D unclear. Germline V gene data show CDR1 as KGHSH and CDR2 as LQKENI. V was shortened by 3 bases and J by 4 bases, with 15 bases between the two germline ends. The CDR3 totals 15 residues. The CDR3 region is CASSPTTRSPYGYTF. The CDR3 DNA follows: TGTGCCAGCTCACCCACGACACGAAGCCCCTATGGCTACACCTTC.

This chain connects TRBV5-4 to TRBJ2-7, with 7 positions matching TRBD2. J was trimmed by 7 bases and V by 2 bases; bases with no gene match: 9. CDR1 and CDR2 (germline): SGHNT, YYREEE (reference sequence). The length of the CDR3 is 14 residues. CDR3 DNA: TGTGCCAGCAGCTTACCCCAGGCGGGGGTGGAGCAGTACTTC. Translated: CASSLPQAGVEQYF.

The V and J genes are TRBV27 and TRBJ1-6; possibly TRBD1 for D (5 bases). This CDR3 region has 15 residues. V shed 4 bases and J shed 1 base, with 8 bases lying between them. CDR1 MNHEY and CDR2 SMNVEV come from the germline V gene (reference sequence). The CDR3 coding sequence is TGTGCCAGCAGTTGGGCAGGGTCCTATAATTCACCCCTCCACTTT. This encodes CASSWAGSYNSPLHF.

Concerning this clone itself: Compared with germline, one end of the junction differs, possibly owing to a read error. This chain connects TRBV19 to TRBJ1-2, with D uncertain. CDR3 length: 12 residues. CDR1 is LNHDA and CDR2 is SQIVND in the germline V gene (reference sequence). The CDR3 sequence is CAGRRERYGYTF. DNA for the CDR3: TGTGCCGGTAGGCGAGAGCGATATGGCTACACCTTC.

This clone has only one observation. The chain couples TRBV18 to TRBJ2-5; 11 positions match TRBD2. The CDR3 sequence is 17 residues long. Germline CDR1 KGHSH, CDR2 LQKENI. Unmatched junction bases numbered 8, after V lost 4 bases and J lost 1 base. The CDR3 bases are TGTGCCAGCTCACGACGATCTAGCGGGGGGACCCAAGAGACCCAGTACTTC. Its protein product is CASSRRSSGGTQETQYF.

This chain links TRBV5-1 with TRBJ1-3, with no clear D. The V and J ends lost 4 bases and 0 bases respectively, with 8 bases between them. Germline values: CDR1 SGHRS, CDR2 YFSETQ. This CDR3 is built from 14 residues. CDR3 DNA: TGCGCCAGCAGCCCGAGTGCCTCTGGAAACACCATATATTTT. Protein product: CASSPSASGNTIYF.

The rearrangement links TRBV27 to TRBJ2-3; 10 bases fit TRBD2. Germline V CDR1 and CDR2: MNHEY, SMNVEV (reference sequence). V lost 5 bases, J lost 2 bases, and 4 bases stayed unmatched. There are 15 residues in the CDR3. The CDR3 DNA sequence: TGTGCCAGCAGTCCGGGACTAGCGATCACAGATACGCAGTATTTT. This translates into CASSPGLAITDTQYF.

The rearrangement joins TRBV6-1 to TRBJ1-5, with D possibly being TRBD1 (5 bases). CDR1 and CDR2 (germline): MNHNS, SASEGT. The CDR3 extends over 15 amino acids. V was clipped by 3 bases and J by 0 bases, with 9 bases between them. The CDR3 DNA is TGTGCCAGCAGTGAGCGGGACCATAGCAATCAGCCCCAGCATTTT. This gives the protein CASSERDHSNQPQHF.

The J gene is TRBJ2-7, the V gene TRBV5-1; the match to TRBD2 covers 8 bases. After removal of 4 bases from V and 3 bases from J, the junction contained 6 bases not matched to a gene. CDR1 is SGHRS, CDR2 YFSETQ, per germline. The CDR3 totals 14 residues. The CDR3 reads CASSTGTSLYEQYF. CDR3 nucleotides: TGCGCCAGCAGCACCGGGACTAGTCTCTACGAGCAGTACTTC.

This clone has a handful of counts. The CDR3 nucleotides are TGCGCCAGCAGCCAAGAAACTTACTACGAGCAGTACTTC. Its translation: CASSQETYYEQYF. The rearrangement joins TRBV4-3 to TRBJ2-7; D gene uncertain. Germline V gives CDR1 LGHNA, CDR2 YSLEER. This CDR3 region has 13 residues. The V end was cut by 0 bases, the J end by 3 bases, with 6 bases between.

The CDR3: CASSWTGGDRWMAEAFF. CDR3 DNA: TGTGCCAGCAGCTGGACAGGGGGCGACCGCTGGATGGCTGAAGCTTTCTTT. The rearrangement links TRBV5-6 to TRBJ1-1, with 11 bases matching TRBD1. CDR1 is SGHDT and CDR2 is YYEEEE in the germline V gene. The CDR3 runs 17 residues. The ends lost 3 bases at V and 6 bases at J; junction bases unmatched: 13.

This rearrangement joins TRBV5-4 to TRBJ1-2; 7 bases align to TRBD1. This CDR3 has 14 amino acids. With V trimmed by 2 bases and J by 2 bases, 3 bases remained unmatched. The germline V gene encodes CDR1 SGHNT and CDR2 YYREEE (reference sequence). The CDR3, as DNA: TGTGCCAGCAGCTTCAGAGGGGGCAACTATGGCTACACCTTC. It translates to CASSFRGGNYGYTF. Together with reference TRBV5-4 and TRBJ1-2, the CDR3 gives the full variable domain: ETGVTQSPTHLIKTRGQQVTLRCSSQSGHNTVSWYQQALGQGPQFIFQYYREEENGRGNFPPRFSGLQFPNYSSELNVNALELDDSALYLCASSFRGGNYGYTFGSGTRLTVV.

V gene TRBV5-1 combines with J gene TRBJ2-5; maybe TRBD1 (5 bases). The DNA end is a closer match to TRBJ2-7, so the J assignment may be wrong. The CDR3 runs to 15 residues. The germline V gene has CDR1 SGHRS and CDR2 YFSETQ. CDR3 DNA sequence: TGCGCCAGCAGCTTGCAGGGCAGGGTAGACAACGAGCAGTACTTC. Translation gives CASSLQGRVDNEQYF.

J is TRBJ2-5 and V is TRBV7-2; possibly TRBD1 for D (5 bases). Trimming cost V 5 bases and J 5 bases, with 30 bases left between them. Germline V gives CDR1 SGHTA, CDR2 FQGNSA. The CDR3 is 19 amino acids. Written as DNA, the CDR3 is TGTGCCAGCAGCCCCCTAGGGGTGTCGAGCGCAGGAATTAGGGAGACCCAGTACTTC. It translates to CASSPLGVSSAGIRETQYF.

V is TRBV7-2 and J is TRBJ1-4; TRBD1 aligns across 7 bases. CDR3 length: 15 residues. The J segment lost 7 bases and the V segment lost 4 bases, leaving 9 bases of the junction unmatched. Germline loops: CDR1 SGHTA, CDR2 FQGNSA. CDR3 DNA: TGTGCCAGCAGCTACTCCGGGACAGTGAGTGAAAAACTGTTTTTT. Its translation: CASSYSGTVSEKLFF.

The chain combines TRBV4-2 with TRBJ1-1; no firm D call. Germline V gene data show CDR1 as LGHNA and CDR2 as YNFKEQ. The CDR3 loop spans 12 amino acids. Trimming took off 4 bases at V and 6 bases at J, with 9 bases between the two ends. The CDR3 sequence: CASSPGTAEAFF. The DNA for the CDR3 is TGTGCCAGCAGCCCAGGTACGGCTGAAGCTTTCTTT.

This clone was counted only a few times. The chain employs TRBV9 and TRBJ1-2; possible D gene TRBD1, 6 bases. Germline values: CDR1 SGDLS, CDR2 YYNGEE. The length of the CDR3 is 16 residues. V was shortened by 2 bases and J by 4 bases, with 18 bases between the two germline ends. CDR3 sequence: CASSVSQTGFFYGYTF. The CDR3 region has the DNA TGTGCCAGCAGCGTGTCTCAGACAGGATTCTTCTATGGCTACACCTTC.

V and J are TRBV27 and TRBJ1-1; D unresolved. Trimming shortened V by 8 bases and J by 0 bases, and 13 bases separated the two germline ends. Germline values: CDR1 MNHEY, CDR2 SMNVEV (reference sequence). The CDR3 spans 14 residues. As DNA, the CDR3 is TGTGCCAGCCGCGAGAGTTTGATGAACACTGAAGCTTTCTTT. Amino acid sequence: CASRESLMNTEAFF.

The chain recombines TRBV18 with TRBJ1-1; 8 nucleotides agree with TRBD1. Per germline, CDR1 KGHSH and CDR2 LQKENI. With 5 bases clipped from V and 3 bases from J, the junction kept 2 bases outside the gene matches. The CDR3 extends over 13 amino acids. CDR3 coding DNA: TGTGCCAGCTCAGCGACAGGGGACACTGAAGCTTTCTTT. This codes for CASSATGDTEAFF.

The CDR3 nucleotides are TGTGCCAGCACCCAGAATAATTCACCCCTCCACTTT. The encoded protein is CASTQNNSPLHF. The chain links TRBV5-4 to TRBJ1-6; D is ambiguous. V was shortened by 6 bases and J by 5 bases, with 6 bases between the two germline ends. Germline V gives CDR1 SGHNT, CDR2 YYREEE (reference sequence). The length of the CDR3 is 12 residues.

J is TRBJ2-7 and V is TRBV7-2; 9 bases match TRBD1. Germline trimming cut 5 bases from V and 5 bases from J; bases unmatched to any gene: 10. CDR3 size: 15 residues. Germline V gives CDR1 SGHTA, CDR2 FQGNSA. The CDR3 DNA reads as TGTGCCAGCAGCCCGGGGGACAGGGCCTACCACGAGCAGTACTTC. Translated: CASSPGDRAYHEQYF.

The rearrangement uses TRBV14 and TRBJ2-1; 9 positions match TRBD1. Germline assignment: CDR1 SGHDN and CDR2 FVKESK. Unmatched junction bases numbered 7, after V lost 4 bases and J lost 6 bases. This CDR3 is 15 amino acids long. CDR3 coding DNA: TGTGCCAGCAGCCTTTGGGGACAGGGTGTCAATGAGCAGTTCTTC. This gives the protein CASSLWGQGVNEQFF. Filled out from reference TRBV14 and TRBJ2-1, the complete variable domain reads EAGVTQFPSHSVIEKGQTVTLRCDPISGHDNLYWYRRVMGKEIKFLLHFVKESKQDESGMPNNRFLAERTGGTYSTLKVQPAELEDSGVYFCASSLWGQGVNEQFFGPGTRLTVL.